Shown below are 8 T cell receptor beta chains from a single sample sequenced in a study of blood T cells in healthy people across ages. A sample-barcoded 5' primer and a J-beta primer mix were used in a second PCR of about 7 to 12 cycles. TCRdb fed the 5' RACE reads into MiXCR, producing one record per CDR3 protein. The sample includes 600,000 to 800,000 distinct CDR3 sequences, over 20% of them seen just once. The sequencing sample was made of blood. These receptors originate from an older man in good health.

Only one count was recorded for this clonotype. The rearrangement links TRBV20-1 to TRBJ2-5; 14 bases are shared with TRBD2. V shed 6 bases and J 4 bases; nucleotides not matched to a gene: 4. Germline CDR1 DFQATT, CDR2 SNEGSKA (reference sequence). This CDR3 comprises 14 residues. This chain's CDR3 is CSATGLAGVETQYF. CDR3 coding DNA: TGCAGTGCCACGGGACTAGCGGGGGTAGAGACCCAGTACTTC.

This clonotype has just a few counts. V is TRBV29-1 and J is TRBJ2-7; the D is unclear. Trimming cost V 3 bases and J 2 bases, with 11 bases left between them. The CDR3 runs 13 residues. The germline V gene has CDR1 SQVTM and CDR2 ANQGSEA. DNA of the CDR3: TGCAGCGTTGATTCTGCAGGCACCTACGAGCAGTACTTC. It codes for CSVDSAGTYEQYF.

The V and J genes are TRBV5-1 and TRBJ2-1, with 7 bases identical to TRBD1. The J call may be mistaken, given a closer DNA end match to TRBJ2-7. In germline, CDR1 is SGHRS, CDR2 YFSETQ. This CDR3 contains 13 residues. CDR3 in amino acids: CASTQWDSYEQYF. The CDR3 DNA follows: TGCGCCAGCACCCAGTGGGACAGCTACGAGCAGTACTTC.

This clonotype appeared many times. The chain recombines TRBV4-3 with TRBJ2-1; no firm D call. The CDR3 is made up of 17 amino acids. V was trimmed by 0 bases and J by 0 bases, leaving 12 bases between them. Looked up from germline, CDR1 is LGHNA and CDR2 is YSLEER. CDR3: CASSQELGVGSYNEQFF. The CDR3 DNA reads TGCGCCAGCAGCCAAGAACTGGGTGTGGGCTCCTACAATGAGCAGTTCTTC.

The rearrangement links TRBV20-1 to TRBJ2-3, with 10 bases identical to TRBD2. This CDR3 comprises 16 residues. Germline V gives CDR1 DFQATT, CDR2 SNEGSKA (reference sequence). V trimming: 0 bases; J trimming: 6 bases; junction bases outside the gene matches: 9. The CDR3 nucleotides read TGCAGTGCTAGAGATAGAGGGACTAGCGAGGCGGATACGCAGTATTTT. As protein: CSARDRGTSEADTQYF.

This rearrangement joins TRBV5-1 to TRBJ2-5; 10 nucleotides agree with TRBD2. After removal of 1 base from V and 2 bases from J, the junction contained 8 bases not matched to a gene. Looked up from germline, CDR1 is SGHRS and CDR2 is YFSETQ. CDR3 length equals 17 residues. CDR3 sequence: CASSLFAGTSEQETQYF. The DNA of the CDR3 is TGCGCCAGCAGCTTGTTTGCAGGGACTAGCGAACAAGAGACCCAGTACTTC.

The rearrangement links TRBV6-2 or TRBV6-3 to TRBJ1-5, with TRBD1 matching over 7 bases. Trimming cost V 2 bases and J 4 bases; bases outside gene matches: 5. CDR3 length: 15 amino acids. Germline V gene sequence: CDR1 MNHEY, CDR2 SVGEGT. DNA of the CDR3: TGTGCCAGCAGTTACGGATCGGGACAGAATCAGCCCCAGCATTTT. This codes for CASSYGSGQNQPQHF.

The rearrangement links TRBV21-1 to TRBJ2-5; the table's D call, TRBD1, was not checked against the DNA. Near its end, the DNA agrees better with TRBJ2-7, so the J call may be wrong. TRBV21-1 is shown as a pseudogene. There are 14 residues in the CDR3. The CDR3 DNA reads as TGTGCCAGCAGCAAAGTGGACAGCTTCTACGAGCAGTACTTC. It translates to CASSKVDSFYEQYF.